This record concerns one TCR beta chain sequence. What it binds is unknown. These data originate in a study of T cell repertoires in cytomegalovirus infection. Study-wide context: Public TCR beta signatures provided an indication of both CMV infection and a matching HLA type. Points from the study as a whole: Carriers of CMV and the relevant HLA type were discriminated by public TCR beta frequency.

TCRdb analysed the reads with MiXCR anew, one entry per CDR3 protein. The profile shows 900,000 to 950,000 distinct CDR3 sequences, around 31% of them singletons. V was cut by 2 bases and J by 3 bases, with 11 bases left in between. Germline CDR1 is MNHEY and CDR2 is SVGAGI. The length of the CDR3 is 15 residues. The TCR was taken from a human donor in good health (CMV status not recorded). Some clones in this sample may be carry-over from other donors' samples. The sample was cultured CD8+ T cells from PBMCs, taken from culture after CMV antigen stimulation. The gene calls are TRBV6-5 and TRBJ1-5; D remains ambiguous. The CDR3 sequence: CASSYEWPLNQPQHF. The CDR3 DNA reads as TGTGCCAGCAGTTACGAATGGCCCCTCAATCAGCCCCAGCATTTT.